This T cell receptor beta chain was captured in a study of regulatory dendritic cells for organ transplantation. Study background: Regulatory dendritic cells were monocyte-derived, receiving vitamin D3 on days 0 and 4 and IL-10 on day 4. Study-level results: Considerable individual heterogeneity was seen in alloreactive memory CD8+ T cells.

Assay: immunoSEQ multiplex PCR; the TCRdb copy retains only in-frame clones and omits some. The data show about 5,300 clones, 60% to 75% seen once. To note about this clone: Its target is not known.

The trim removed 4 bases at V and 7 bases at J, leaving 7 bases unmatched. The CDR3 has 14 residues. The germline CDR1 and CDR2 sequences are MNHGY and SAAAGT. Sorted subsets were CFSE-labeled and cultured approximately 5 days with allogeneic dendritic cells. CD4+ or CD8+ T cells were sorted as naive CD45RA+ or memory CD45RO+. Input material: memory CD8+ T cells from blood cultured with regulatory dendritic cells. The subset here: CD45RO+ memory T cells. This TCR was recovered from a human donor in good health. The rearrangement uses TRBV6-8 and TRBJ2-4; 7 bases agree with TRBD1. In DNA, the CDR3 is TGTGCCAGCAGTTGTAAGGGGGCTGGGAACATTCAGTACTTC. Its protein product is CASSCKGAGNIQYF.